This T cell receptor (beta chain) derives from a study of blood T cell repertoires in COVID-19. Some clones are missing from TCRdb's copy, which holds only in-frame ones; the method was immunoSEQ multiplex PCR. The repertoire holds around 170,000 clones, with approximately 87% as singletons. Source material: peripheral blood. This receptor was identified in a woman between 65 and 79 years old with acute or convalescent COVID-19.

The CDR3 nucleotides are TGTGCCAGCAGTTTATCAGGGGAGGGGAGCAATCAGCCCCAGCATTTT. Its protein product is CASSLSGEGSNQPQHF. The chain links TRBV28 to TRBJ1-5; TRBD1 might be the D (6 bases). The ends were cut back, 1 base at V and 1 base at J, with 11 bases in the middle. Germline V gene sequence: CDR1 MDHEN, CDR2 SYDVKM. The CDR3 has 16 residues.